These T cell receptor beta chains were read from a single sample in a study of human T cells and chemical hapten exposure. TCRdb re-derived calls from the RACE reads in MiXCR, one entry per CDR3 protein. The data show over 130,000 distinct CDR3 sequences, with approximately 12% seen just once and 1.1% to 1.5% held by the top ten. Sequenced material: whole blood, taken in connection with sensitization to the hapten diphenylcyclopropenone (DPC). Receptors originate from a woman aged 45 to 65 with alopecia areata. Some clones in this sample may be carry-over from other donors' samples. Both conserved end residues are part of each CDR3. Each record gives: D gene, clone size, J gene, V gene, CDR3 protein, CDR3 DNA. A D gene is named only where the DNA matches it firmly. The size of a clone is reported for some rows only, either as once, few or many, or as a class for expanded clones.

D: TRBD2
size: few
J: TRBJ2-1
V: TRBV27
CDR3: CASSFLTSGRPPYNERFF
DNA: TGTGCCAGCAGTTTCCTGACTAGCGGGAGGCCACCCTACAATGAGCGGTTCTTC

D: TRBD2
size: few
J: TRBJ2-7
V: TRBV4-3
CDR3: CASSLTSGYEQYF
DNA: TGCGCCAGCAGCCTCACTAGCGGCTACGAGCAGTACTTC

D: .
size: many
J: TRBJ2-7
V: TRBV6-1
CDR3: CASSEDYEQYF
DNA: TGTGCCAGCAGTGAAGATTACGAGCAGTACTTC

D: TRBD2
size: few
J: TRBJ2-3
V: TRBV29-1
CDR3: CSVDWGGDTQYF
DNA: TGCAGCGTTGACTGGGGGGGGGACACGCAGTATTTT

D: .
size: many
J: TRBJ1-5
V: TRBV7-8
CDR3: CASSLATEQPQHF
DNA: TGTGCCAGCAGCTTAGCGACGGAGCAGCCCCAGCATTTT

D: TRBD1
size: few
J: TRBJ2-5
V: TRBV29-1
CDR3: CSVEGGITGVQETQYF
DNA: TGCAGCGTTGAAGGGGGGATCACAGGGGTTCAAGAGACCCAGTACTTC

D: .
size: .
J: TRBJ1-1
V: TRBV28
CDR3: CASSSPGTLRMGF
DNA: TGTGCCAGCAGTTCCCCCGGGACCCTCCGGATGGGCTTT

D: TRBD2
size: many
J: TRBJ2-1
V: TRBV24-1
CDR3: CATSDSETAGGPYNEQFF
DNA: TGTGCCACCAGTGATTCCGAAACAGCGGGAGGGCCCTACAATGAGCAGTTCTTC

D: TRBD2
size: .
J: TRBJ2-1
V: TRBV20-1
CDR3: CSATHWEGTSGSYEQFF
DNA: TGCAGTGCCACCCACTGGGAGGGGACTAGCGGGAGCTATGAGCAGTTCTTC

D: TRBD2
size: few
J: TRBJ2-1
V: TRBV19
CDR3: CASSGLAGPIDEQFF
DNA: TGTGCCAGTTCGGGACTAGCGGGACCTATTGATGAGCAGTTCTTC

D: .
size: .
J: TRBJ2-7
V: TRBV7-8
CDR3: CASSPRTSASEQYF
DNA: TGTGCCAGCAGCCCCCGGACATCGGCGTCCGAGCAGTACTTC

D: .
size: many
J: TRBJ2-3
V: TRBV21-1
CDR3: CASSTVPVAGTDTQYF
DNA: TGTGCCAGCAGCACGGTCCCTGTGGCTGGCACAGATACGCAGTATTTT

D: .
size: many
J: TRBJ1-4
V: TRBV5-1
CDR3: CASRRGVDEKLFF
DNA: TGCGCCAGCAGGCGGGGTGTTGATGAAAAACTGTTTTTT

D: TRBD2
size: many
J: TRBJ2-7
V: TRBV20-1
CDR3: CSARGTSESYEQYF
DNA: TGCAGTGCTAGAGGTACTAGCGAGTCCTACGAGCAGTACTTC

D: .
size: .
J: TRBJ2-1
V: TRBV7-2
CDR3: CASLGGLGGSSYNEQFF
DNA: TGTGCCAGCCTTGGGGGCCTAGGCGGGAGCTCCTACAATGAGCAGTTCTTC

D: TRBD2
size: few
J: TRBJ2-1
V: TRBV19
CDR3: CASATSGGRGDEQFF
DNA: TGTGCCAGTGCGACTAGCGGGGGTAGGGGAGATGAGCAGTTCTTC

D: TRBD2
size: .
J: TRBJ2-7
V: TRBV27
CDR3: CASSGLDDEQYF
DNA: TGTGCCAGCAGTGGACTAGACGACGAGCAGTACTTC

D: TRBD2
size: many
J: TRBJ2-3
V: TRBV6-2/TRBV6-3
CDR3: CASSYLAGGSLNTDTQYF
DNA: TGTGCCAGCAGTTACCTAGCGGGAGGATCTCTCAACACAGATACGCAGTATTTT

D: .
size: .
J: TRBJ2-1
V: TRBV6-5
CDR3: CASSATGGVYNEQFF
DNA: TGTGCCAGCAGCGCTACAGGGGGGGTTTACAATGAGCAGTTCTTC

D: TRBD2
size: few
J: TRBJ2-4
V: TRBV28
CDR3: CATLLGGAKNIQYF
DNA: TGTGCCACTTTACTCGGGGGGGCCAAAAACATTCAGTACTTC

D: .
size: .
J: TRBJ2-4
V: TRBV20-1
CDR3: CSARDQTIQYF
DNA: TGCAGTGCTAGAGATCAGACCATTCAGTACTTC

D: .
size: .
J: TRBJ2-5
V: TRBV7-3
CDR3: CASSRTETQYF
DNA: TGTGCCAGCAGCCGAACTGAGACCCAGTACTTC

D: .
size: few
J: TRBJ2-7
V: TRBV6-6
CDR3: CASRSPGGTTTEQYF
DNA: TGTGCCAGCAGAAGTCCGGGTGGCACCACTACGGAGCAGTACTTC

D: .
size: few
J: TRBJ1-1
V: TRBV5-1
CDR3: CASSLGDRNTEAFF
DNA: TGCGCCAGCAGCTTGGGTGACAGGAACACTGAAGCTTTCTTT

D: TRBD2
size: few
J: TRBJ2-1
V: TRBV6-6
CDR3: CASSYPTGGYNEQFF
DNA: TGTGCCAGCAGTTACCCGACCGGGGGGTACAATGAGCAGTTCTTC

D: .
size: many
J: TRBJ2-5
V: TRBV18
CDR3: CASSQDSQETQYF
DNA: TGTGCCAGCTCACAGGACAGCCAAGAGACCCAGTACTTC

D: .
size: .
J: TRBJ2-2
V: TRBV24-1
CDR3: CATMNVGELFF
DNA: TGTGCCACCATGAACGTCGGGGAGCTGTTTTTT

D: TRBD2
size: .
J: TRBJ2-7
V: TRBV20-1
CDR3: CSAWRSGSYEQYF
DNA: TGCAGTGCCTGGCGTAGCGGGAGTTACGAGCAGTACTTC